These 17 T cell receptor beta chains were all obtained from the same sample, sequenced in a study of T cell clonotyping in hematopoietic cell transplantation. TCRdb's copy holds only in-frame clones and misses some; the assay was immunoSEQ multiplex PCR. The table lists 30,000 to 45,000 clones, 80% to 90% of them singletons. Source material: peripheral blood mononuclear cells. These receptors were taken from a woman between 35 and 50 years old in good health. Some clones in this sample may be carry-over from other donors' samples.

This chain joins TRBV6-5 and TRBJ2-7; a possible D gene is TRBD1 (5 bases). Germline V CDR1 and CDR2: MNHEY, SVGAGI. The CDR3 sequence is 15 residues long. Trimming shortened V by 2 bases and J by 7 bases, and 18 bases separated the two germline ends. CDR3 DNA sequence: TGTGCCAGCAGTTACGGTGGGGCCCGCTTGGATGAGCAGTACTTC. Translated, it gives CASSYGGARLDEQYF.

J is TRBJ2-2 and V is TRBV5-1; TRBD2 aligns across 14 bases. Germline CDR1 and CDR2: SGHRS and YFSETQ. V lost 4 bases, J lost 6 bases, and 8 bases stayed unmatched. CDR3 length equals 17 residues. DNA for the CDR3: TGCGCCAGCAGCGAGGGACTAGCGGGAGTAAATTCCGGGGAGCTGTTTTTT. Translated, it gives CASSEGLAGVNSGELFF.

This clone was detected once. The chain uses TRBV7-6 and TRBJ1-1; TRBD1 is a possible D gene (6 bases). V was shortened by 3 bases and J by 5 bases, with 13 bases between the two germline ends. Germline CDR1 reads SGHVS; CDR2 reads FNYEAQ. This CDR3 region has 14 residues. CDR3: CASSFGGGGTEAFF. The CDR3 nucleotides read TGTGCCAGCAGCTTTGGAGGGGGTGGTACTGAAGCTTTCTTT.

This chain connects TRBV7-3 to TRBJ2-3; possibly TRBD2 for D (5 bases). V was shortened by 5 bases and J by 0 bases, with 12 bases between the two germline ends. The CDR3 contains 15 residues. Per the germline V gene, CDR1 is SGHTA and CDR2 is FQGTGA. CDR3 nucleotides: TGTGCCAGCAGCCCCCGCGGGCCAAGCACAGATACGCAGTATTTT. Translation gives CASSPRGPSTDTQYF.

CDR3 nucleotide sequence: TGTGCCAGCAGCCTAACGGCCTCGAACACTGAAGCTTTCTTT. It yields the protein CASSLTASNTEAFF. V usage is TRBV28 and J usage is TRBJ1-1; D remains ambiguous. The CDR3 contains 14 residues. Germline lookup yields CDR1 MDHEN and CDR2 SYDVKM. Trimming shortened V by 6 bases and J by 1 base, and 12 bases separated the two germline ends.

CDR3 DNA: TGCAGCGTGGGGGACTCGCCCTACGAGCAGTACTTC. This encodes CSVGDSPYEQYF. The chain uses TRBV29-1 and TRBJ2-7; weak D call: TRBD2 (6 bases). CDR1 and CDR2 (germline): SQVTM, ANQGSEA. The CDR3 has 12 residues. V lost 6 bases to trimming and J lost 2 bases, with 11 bases between them.

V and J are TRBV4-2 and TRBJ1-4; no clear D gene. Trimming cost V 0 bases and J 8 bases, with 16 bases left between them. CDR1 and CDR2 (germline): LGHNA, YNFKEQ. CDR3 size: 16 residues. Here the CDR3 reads CASSQDGPLGKEKLFF. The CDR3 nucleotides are TGTGCCAGCAGCCAAGATGGGCCCCTCGGGAAGGAAAAACTGTTTTTT.

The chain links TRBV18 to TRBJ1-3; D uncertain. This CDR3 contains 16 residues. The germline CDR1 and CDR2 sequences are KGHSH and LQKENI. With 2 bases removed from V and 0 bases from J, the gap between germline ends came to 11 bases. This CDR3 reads CASSPGLTSSGNTIYF. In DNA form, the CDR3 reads TGTGCCAGCTCACCAGGGTTAACGAGCTCTGGAAACACCATATATTTT.

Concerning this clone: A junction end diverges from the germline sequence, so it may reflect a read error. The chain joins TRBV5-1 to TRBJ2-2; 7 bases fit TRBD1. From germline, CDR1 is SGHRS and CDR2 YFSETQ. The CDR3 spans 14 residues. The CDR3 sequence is CASSRDRVAGELFF. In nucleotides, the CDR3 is TGCGCCAGCAGCCGAGACAGGGTTGCCGGGGAGCTGTTTTTC. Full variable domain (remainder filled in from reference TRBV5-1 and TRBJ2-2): KAGVTQTPRYLIKTRGQQVTLSCSPISGHRSVSWYQQTPGQGLQFLFEYFSETQRNKGNFPGRFSGRQFSNSRSEMNVSTLELGDSALYLCASSRDRVAGELFFGEGSRLTVL.

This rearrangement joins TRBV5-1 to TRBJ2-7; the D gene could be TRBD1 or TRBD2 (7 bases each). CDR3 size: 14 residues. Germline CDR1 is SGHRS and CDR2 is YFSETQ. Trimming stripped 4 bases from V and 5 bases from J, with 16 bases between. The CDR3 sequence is CASSPGGDLNEQYF. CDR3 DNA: TGCGCCAGCAGCCCAGGGGGGGATCTAAACGAGCAGTACTTC.

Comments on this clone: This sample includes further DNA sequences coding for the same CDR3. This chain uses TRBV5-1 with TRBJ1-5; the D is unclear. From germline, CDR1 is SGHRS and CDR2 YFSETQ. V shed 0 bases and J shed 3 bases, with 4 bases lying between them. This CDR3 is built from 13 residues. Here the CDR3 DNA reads TGCGCCAGCAGCTTGGATCACAATCAGCCCCAGCATTTT. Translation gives CASSLDHNQPQHF.

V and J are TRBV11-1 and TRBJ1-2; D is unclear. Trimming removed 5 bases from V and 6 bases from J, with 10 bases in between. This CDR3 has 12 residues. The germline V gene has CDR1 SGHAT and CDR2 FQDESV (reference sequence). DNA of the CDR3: TGTGCCAGCAGCCGAGACATGGATGGCTACACCTTC. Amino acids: CASSRDMDGYTF.

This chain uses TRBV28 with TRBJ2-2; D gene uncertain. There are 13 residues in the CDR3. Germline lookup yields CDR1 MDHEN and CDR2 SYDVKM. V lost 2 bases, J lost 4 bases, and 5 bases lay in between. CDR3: CASSLGVTGELFF. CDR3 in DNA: TGTGCCAGCAGTTTAGGGGTCACCGGGGAGCTGTTTTTT.

The CDR3 nucleotides are TGTGCCAGCAGGATCGGACAGGGGAGCGGACAGCCCCAGCATTTT. It codes for CASRIGQGSGQPQHF. This sequence joins TRBV27 and TRBJ1-5; 9 positions match TRBD1. CDR3 length: 15 amino acids. Germline CDR1 is MNHEY and CDR2 is SMNVEV (reference sequence). The trim removed 6 bases at V and 7 bases at J, leaving 10 bases unmatched.

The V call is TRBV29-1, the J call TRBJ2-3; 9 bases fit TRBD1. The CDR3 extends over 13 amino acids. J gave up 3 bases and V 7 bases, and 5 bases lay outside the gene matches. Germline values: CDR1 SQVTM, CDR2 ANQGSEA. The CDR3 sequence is CSGTTGGTDTQYF. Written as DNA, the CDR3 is TGCAGCGGAACGACAGGGGGAACAGATACGCAGTATTTT.

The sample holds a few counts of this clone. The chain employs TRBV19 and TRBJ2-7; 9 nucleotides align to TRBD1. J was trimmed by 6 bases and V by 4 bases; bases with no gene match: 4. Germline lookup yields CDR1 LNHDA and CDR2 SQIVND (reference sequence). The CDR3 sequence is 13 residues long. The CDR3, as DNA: TGTGCCAGTAGTAACACAGGGGGCGGCGAGCAGTACTTC. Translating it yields CASSNTGGGEQYF.

This chain's CDR3 is CASSYGRETYEQYF. DNA for the CDR3: TGTGCCAGCAGTTACGGGCGGGAGACGTACGAGCAGTACTTC. V and J are TRBV6-6 and TRBJ2-7, with TRBD2 matching over 7 bases. Per germline, CDR1 MNHNY and CDR2 SVGAGI (reference sequence). Trimming cost V 2 bases and J 4 bases; bases outside gene matches: 5. This CDR3 contains 14 residues.